The 11 T cell receptor beta chains reported below all come from one sample, sequenced in a study of CD8+CD57+ T cells in acquired aplastic anemia (dated by TCRdb to 2016 to 2019). Sequencing used an Illumina HiSeq 2000. Genomic DNA was used as template for profiling of TCR beta VDJ combinations and CDR3 sequences. TCRdb reran the public reads through fastp at Q25 and MiXCR, keeping productive beta chains. When rows share a CDR3 protein, they turn into one entry using the most common DNA and genes. The sample has around 200,000 distinct CDR3 sequences on record, approximately 49% of them singletons. Approximately 15% of the sample comes from the top ten. The sample taken for sequencing was sorted CD4+, CD8+, or CD8+CD57+ T cells (not recorded which) from PBMCs. Receptor source: a human donor in good health, serving as a control.

This clonotype showed up just a few times. The V gene is TRBV28, the J gene TRBJ1-1; a possible D gene is TRBD1 (5 bases). The CDR3 covers 14 residues. CDR1 MDHEN and CDR2 SYDVKM come from the germline V gene. V was cut by 7 bases and J by 0 bases, with 12 bases left in between. In DNA, the CDR3 is TGTGCCAGCATCTCCCCAGGGATGAACACTGAAGCTTTCTTT. It yields the protein CASISPGMNTEAFF. The entire variable domain, with the rest obtained from reference TRBV28 and TRBJ1-1, is as follows: DVKVTQSSRYLVKRTGEKVFLECVQDMDHENMFWYRQDPGLGLRLIYFSYDVKMKEKGDIPEGYSVSREKKERFSLILESASTNQTSMYLCASISPGMNTEAFFGQGTRLTVV.

J is TRBJ1-2 and V is TRBV12-3 or TRBV12-4; D remains ambiguous. The V end was cut by 2 bases, the J end by 4 bases, with 11 bases between. The CDR3 has 14 residues. The CDR3 coding sequence is TGTGCCAGCAGTTTATCGGGAATTACCTATGGCTACACCTTC. Translated, it gives CASSLSGITYGYTF.

The chain employs TRBV14 and TRBJ1-2; 9 nucleotides agree with TRBD1. Per germline, CDR1 SGHDN and CDR2 FVKESK. V dropped 6 bases and J dropped 6; count of bases not matched to a gene: 14. The CDR3 has 16 residues. CDR3 nucleotide sequence: TGTGCCAGCAGTCAACCGGGACAGGGCTTCCCAAATGGCTACACCTTC. Translation: CASSQPGQGFPNGYTF.

This clonotype was seen repeatedly, ten times or more. The chain couples TRBV4-1 to TRBJ1-2; 8 bases agree with TRBD1. The CDR3 length is 17 residues. Germline V gene lookup returns CDR1 MGHRA and CDR2 YSYEKL. J gave up 5 bases and V 3 bases, and 14 bases lay outside the gene matches. The CDR3 protein is CASSQEIGQGHDYGYTF. The CDR3 nucleotides read TGCGCCAGCAGCCAGGAAATCGGACAGGGCCATGATTATGGCTACACCTTC.

This clonotype was detected ten times or more. The V call is TRBV20-1, the J call TRBJ1-2, with D possibly matching TRBD1 (5 bases). The V gene lost 3 bases and the J gene lost 5 bases, with 22 bases spanning the gap. The CDR3 consists of 16 residues. The germline gives CDR1 DFQATT, CDR2 SNEGSKA (reference sequence). CDR3 sequence (DNA): TGCAGTGCTAGGCCTCCTAATGGACACCAAAGATATGGCTACACCTTC. Translation: CSARPPNGHQRYGYTF.

This clonotype was counted at least ten times. J is TRBJ1-2 and V is TRBV6-6; 8 nucleotides match TRBD1. V dropped 7 bases and J dropped 4; count of bases not matched to a gene: 11. This CDR3 spans 15 amino acids. Germline lookup yields CDR1 MNHNY and CDR2 SVGAGI (reference sequence). The CDR3 nucleotides read TGTGCCAGCAAGACCCAGGGGGCTGGGGCCTATGGCTACACCTTC. Its translation: CASKTQGAGAYGYTF.

This chain connects TRBV7-3 to TRBJ2-7; TRBD1 aligns across 11 bases. V dropped 5 bases and J dropped 3; count of bases not matched to a gene: 12. The CDR3 sequence is 17 residues long. Germline-derived CDR1 and CDR2 are SGHTA and FQGTGA. CDR3: CASSAGQGVGAGYEQYF. DNA of the CDR3: TGTGCCAGCAGCGCGGGACAGGGGGTAGGAGCTGGCTACGAGCAGTACTTC. The full variable domain, with the rest looked up from reference TRBV7-3 and TRBJ2-7, is GAGVSQTPSNKVTEKGKYVELRCDPISGHTALYWYRQSLGQGPEFLIYFQGTGAADDSGLPNDRFFAVRPEGSVSTLKIQRTERGDSAVYLCASSAGQGVGAGYEQYFGPGTRLTVT.

This clonotype was detected ten times or more. The chain uses TRBV6-1 and TRBJ1-4; D not certain. V lost 4 bases and J 8 bases, leaving 8 bases between the germline ends. This CDR3 is 12 amino acids long. From germline, CDR1 is MNHNS and CDR2 SASEGT. Here the CDR3 reads CASSGQWEKLFF. The CDR3 DNA sequence: TGTGCCAGCAGTGGACAATGGGAAAAACTGTTTTTT.

This clonotype was seen many times. This chain connects TRBV28 to TRBJ1-1, with D unclear. Trimming left V 6 bases short and J 10 bases short, with 9 bases between. This CDR3 is 10 amino acids long. Per the germline V gene, CDR1 is MDHEN and CDR2 is SYDVKM. This CDR3 reads CASRRTSAFF. The CDR3 nucleotides read TGTGCCAGCAGACGTACCTCAGCTTTCTTT.

On this clonotype itself: The CDR3 ends on some other residue instead of the conserved phenylalanine or tryptophan, so this is likely a read error. The DNA is omitted, as the CDR3 cannot be located on it reliably, and the CDR3 follows TCRdb's listing. The V call is TRBV10-3, the J call TRBJ2-7. The germline gives CDR1 ENHRY, CDR2 SYGVKD. 8 amino acids form the CDR3, both terminal residues included. CDR3 sequence reads: CAISESEA.

The CDR3 sequence: CASSLLTGRYEQYV. DNA of the CDR3: TGTGCCAGCAGCTTATTGACAGGGAGGTACGAGCAGTACGTC. The chain couples TRBV7-2 to TRBJ2-7, with D perhaps TRBD1 (7 bases). V lost 2 bases and J lost 4, with 12 bases in between. The germline V gene has CDR1 SGHTA and CDR2 FQGNSA. The CDR3 has 14 residues.